This passage covers 16 T cell receptor beta chains from one sample sequenced in a study of cytomegalovirus exposure and HLA in healthy donors. With 60 Vbeta and 13 Jbeta primers, the PCR was carried out. Clones were read by immunoSEQ multiplex PCR, and TCRdb kept only the in-frame ones, dropping some. The sample holds some 65,000 clones, almost 80% seen once. Sequenced: PBMCs. The receptors stem from a girl aged 10-17 years in good health and CMV-seropositive.

V gene TRBV6-5 combines with J gene TRBJ2-1; TRBD2 matches at 8 bases. The CDR3 totals 12 residues. Trimming cost V 5 bases and J 14 bases; bases outside gene matches: 8. The V gene's germline CDR1 is MNHEY and CDR2 SVGAGI. DNA for the CDR3: TGTGCCAGCAGTCGGACGCGGGGGGTGGAGTTCTTC. Translation gives CASSRTRGVEFF.

The chain links TRBV6-5 to TRBJ2-7, with 7 bases lining up with TRBD2. Germline V gene lookup returns CDR1 MNHEY and CDR2 SVGAGI. This CDR3 region has 14 residues. Losses at the gene ends were 7 bases for V and 5 bases for J; bases not matched to a gene: 11. CDR3 loop: CASNRGGRNDEQYF. CDR3 sequence (DNA): TGTGCCAGCAATCGGGGCGGGAGAAACGACGAGCAGTACTTC.

The rearrangement joins TRBV4-1 to TRBJ2-7; maybe TRBD2 (6 bases). This CDR3 is built from 13 residues. Germline V gene data show CDR1 as MGHRA and CDR2 as YSYEKL. V gave up 4 bases and J gave up 1 base, with 8 bases separating them. The CDR3 is CASSPGVSYEQYF. The CDR3 bases are TGCGCCAGCAGCCCGGGGGTTTCCTACGAGCAGTACTTC.

The chain links TRBV10-2 to TRBJ2-1; the match to TRBD2 covers 8 bases. In germline, CDR1 is WSHSY, CDR2 SAAADI. The length of the CDR3 is 18 residues. The J segment lost 6 bases and the V segment lost 2 bases, leaving 15 bases of the junction unmatched. The CDR3 sequence: CASSEPGWAISGTNEQFF. The CDR3 DNA sequence: TGCGCCAGCAGTGAGCCGGGTTGGGCGATTAGCGGGACCAATGAGCAGTTCTTC.

The chain carries TRBV6-1 and TRBJ1-2; tentative D call: TRBD1 (5 bases). Between the trimmed V and J ends, which lost 3 bases and 4 bases, there was a span of 12 bases. The CDR3 sequence is 14 residues long. Germline CDR1 reads MNHNS; CDR2 reads SASEGT. This CDR3 reads CASSEVGGPYGYTF. As DNA, the CDR3 is TGTGCCAGCAGTGAGGTCGGGGGACCCTATGGCTACACCTTC.

V and J are TRBV30 and TRBJ1-1; 8 bases fit TRBD1. Germline lookup yields CDR1 GTSNPN and CDR2 SVGIG (reference sequence). The trim removed 4 bases at V and 9 bases at J, leaving 19 bases unmatched. This CDR3 contains 16 residues. CDR3: CAWTKETGAKGRQAFF. CDR3 coding DNA: TGTGCCTGGACAAAGGAGACAGGGGCGAAGGGCAGGCAAGCTTTCTTT.

V and J are TRBV15 and TRBJ1-5, with unresolved D. The CDR3 extends over 14 amino acids. Trimming removed 6 bases at V and 11 bases at J, with 20 bases between. CDR1 and CDR2 from the germline V gene are LNHNV and YYDKDF (reference sequence). This CDR3 reads CATSPEAVGGTQHF. Written as DNA, the CDR3 is TGTGCCACCAGTCCAGAGGCGGTGGGTGGTACCCAGCATTTT.

The chain combines TRBV9 with TRBJ2-3; TRBD2 aligns across 7 bases. CDR1 and CDR2 (germline): SGDLS, YYNGEE. J gave up 2 bases and V 4 bases, and 22 bases lay outside the gene matches. This CDR3 has 20 residues. CDR3 nucleotide sequence: TGTGCCAGCAGCTTCCCCTGGTGGGATAAGGCGGGACTATTCACAGATACGCAGTATTTT. Protein product: CASSFPWWDKAGLFTDTQYF. Based on the CDR3 plus reference TRBV9 and TRBJ2-3, the full variable domain is DSGVTQTPKHLITATGQRVTLRCSPRSGDLSVYWYQQSLDQGLQFLIQYYNGEERAKGNILERFSAQQFPDLHSELNLSSLELGDSALYFCASSFPWWDKAGLFTDTQYFGPGTRLTVL.

This chain joins TRBV18 and TRBJ2-7, with 8 nucleotides matching TRBD1. CDR3 size: 14 residues. Trimming took 4 bases from V and 4 from J; bases not matched to a gene: 6. CDR1 is KGHSH and CDR2 is LQKENI in the germline V gene. CDR3 residues: CASSLGRQGYEQYF. CDR3 nucleotide sequence: TGTGCCAGCTCACTAGGGCGACAGGGGTACGAGCAGTACTTC.

This chain uses TRBV11-3 with TRBJ2-1, with 14 bases matching TRBD2. This CDR3 contains 18 residues. Germline CDR1 reads SGHNT; CDR2 reads YENEEA. J gave up 8 bases and V 5 bases, and 14 bases lay outside the gene matches. In DNA, the CDR3 is TGTGCCAGCAGCCCAGGAATAGGGACTAGCGGGGGCGGGGATGAGCAGTTCTTC. Protein product: CASSPGIGTSGGGDEQFF.

The chain combines TRBV5-4 with TRBJ2-6; TRBD1 agrees at 9 bases. The CDR3 sequence is 19 residues long. J gave up 1 base and V 3 bases, and 11 bases lay outside the gene matches. Germline CDR1 SGHNT, CDR2 YYREEE (reference sequence). The CDR3 DNA is TGTGCCAGCAGCTCTACTGGTCCCGGGACAGGGTCTGGGGCCAACGTCCTGACTTTC. Protein: CASSSTGPGTGSGANVLTF.

This sequence joins TRBV11-2 and TRBJ2-1; weak D call: TRBD1 (6 bases). Germline lookup yields CDR1 SGHAT and CDR2 FQNNGV. The CDR3 contains 14 residues. Trimming removed 1 base at V and 3 bases at J, with 7 bases between. The CDR3, as DNA: TGTGCCAGCAGCTTAGGGACAGACTACAATGAGCAGTTCTTC. This gives the protein CASSLGTDYNEQFF.

J is TRBJ1-1 and V is TRBV15; possibly TRBD1 for D (5 bases). Looked up from germline, CDR1 is LNHNV and CDR2 is YYDKDF (reference sequence). CDR3 length: 13 residues. Trimming pared 5 bases from V and 10 bases from J, leaving 17 bases between. CDR3 in DNA: TGTGCCACCAGCTGTCATGGGGGGAAGGCAGCTTTCTTT. As protein: CATSCHGGKAAFF. The variable domain in full, with the rest retrieved from reference TRBV15 and TRBJ1-1, is DAMVIQNPRYQVTQFGKPVTLSCSQTLNHNVMYWYQQKSSQAPKLLFHYYDKDFNNEADTPDNFQSRRPNTSFCFLDIRSPGLGDTAMYLCATSCHGGKAAFFGQGTRLTVV.

The gene calls are TRBV6-1 and TRBJ2-7; a weak D match, TRBD2 (5 bases). The CDR3 runs to 12 residues. CDR1 and CDR2 from the germline V gene are MNHNS and SASEGT. The V and J ends lost 6 bases and 5 bases respectively, with 11 bases between them. The CDR3 sequence: CASRSGKHEQYF. CDR3 DNA: TGTGCCAGCAGGTCCGGGAAACACGAGCAGTACTTC.

The chain has TRBV10-3 and TRBJ1-1; 10 bases match TRBD1. CDR3 size: 15 residues. CDR1 and CDR2 (germline): ENHRY, SYGVKD. J was trimmed by 1 base and V by 10 bases; bases with no gene match: 9. CDR3 in DNA: TGTGCCACCCAAAGGGGACAGGGGCCGAACACTGAAGCTTTCTTT. This sequence encodes CATQRGQGPNTEAFF.

This rearrangement joins TRBV6-6 to TRBJ1-1; 7 bases are shared with TRBD1. Per the germline V gene, CDR1 is MNHNY and CDR2 is SVGAGI (reference sequence). This CDR3 is 13 amino acids long. The J segment lost 2 bases and the V segment lost 6 bases, leaving 3 bases of the junction unmatched. CDR3 region: CASRTGPNTEAFF. The CDR3 bases are TGTGCCAGCAGGACAGGGCCCAACACTGAAGCTTTCTTT.